What follows are 32 T cell receptor beta chains derived from one specimen sequenced in a study of T cell responses to AZD1222 COVID-19 vaccine. Using immunoSEQ multiplex PCR, the repertoire was profiled, and TCRdb retains in-frame clones only, with some absent. The sample holds under 95,000 clones; about nine tenths are singletons and the top ten take about 2.2%. This sample comprised peripheral blood, obtained on day 0 of AZD1222 vaccination. Receptors originate from an adult in good health.

This chain joins TRBV7-9 and TRBJ2-2, with 9 bases fitting TRBD2. The germline V gene has CDR1 SEHNR and CDR2 FQNEAQ (reference sequence). V lost 4 bases and J lost 6; bases outside the gene matches: 12. This CDR3 contains 17 residues. CDR3 DNA: TGTGCCAGCAGCTCAATAGCGGGAGAGGATCTTCCCGGGGAGCTGTTTTTT. It is translated as CASSSIAGEDLPGELFF.

The genes are TRBV4-1 and TRBJ2-5; TRBD2 matches 11 bases. V trimming: 1 base; J trimming: 3 bases; junction bases outside the gene matches: 1. The CDR3 has 15 residues. Germline CDR1 is MGHRA and CDR2 is YSYEKL. CDR3 loop: CASSQVGLAEETQYF. CDR3 DNA sequence: TGCGCCAGCAGCCAAGTGGGACTAGCGGAAGAGACCCAGTACTTC.

V gene TRBV7-9 combines with J gene TRBJ1-6; D gene uncertain. V was clipped by 4 bases and J by 8 bases, with 9 bases between them. The CDR3 has 13 residues. Looked up from germline, CDR1 is SEHNR and CDR2 is FQNEAQ (reference sequence). CDR3 coding DNA: TGTGCCAGCAGCTCCCAACCGGATTCACCCCTCCACTTT. Translated, it gives CASSSQPDSPLHF.

The V gene is TRBV19, the J gene TRBJ1-4; 7 bases align to TRBD1. Germline V gene data show CDR1 as LNHDA and CDR2 as SQIVND (reference sequence). J lost 3 bases, V lost 6 bases, and 4 bases had no gene match. The CDR3 has 14 residues. The CDR3 reads CASRRGQANEKLFF. The CDR3 DNA is TGTGCCAGTAGGAGGGGGCAGGCTAATGAAAAACTGTTTTTT.

In regard to this clone: An end of the junction does not agree with germline; a read error may underlie this. CDR3 loop: CAGSRDRTTEAFF. For the CDR3, the DNA is TGTGCCGGCAGCAGGGACAGGACAACTGAAGCTTTCTTT. The rearrangement uses TRBV11-2 and TRBJ1-1; 8 bases fit TRBD1. The CDR3 length is 13 residues. CDR1 and CDR2 (germline): SGHAT, FQNNGV. The full variable domain, completed using reference TRBV11-2 and TRBJ1-1, is EAGVAQSPRYKIIEKRQSVAFWCNPISGHATLYWYQQILGQGPKLLIQFQNNGVVDDSQLPKDRFSAERLKGVDSTLKIQPAKLEDSAVYLCAGSRDRTTEAFFGQGTRLTVV.

The rearrangement joins TRBV29-1 to TRBJ2-7, with 12 bases that match TRBD2. Germline CDR1 is SQVTM and CDR2 is ANQGSEA. The V gene end was trimmed by 4 bases and the J gene end by 2 bases; junction bases not matched to a gene: 6. CDR3 length: 15 residues. The CDR3 region has the DNA TGCAGCGTTGGAGGGCTAGCGGGAGGGCCCTACGAGCAGTACTTC. It codes for CSVGGLAGGPYEQYF.

This clone has a single count. The chain links TRBV11-2 to TRBJ2-7; 13 positions agree with TRBD2. The germline CDR1 and CDR2 sequences are SGHAT and FQNNGV. Germline trimming cut 3 bases from V and 9 bases from J; bases unmatched to any gene: 14. This CDR3 contains 17 residues. CDR3 sequence (DNA): TGTGCCAGCAGCTTGGATAGGACTAGCGGGAGTACTTTAGTGCAGTACTTC. Residues: CASSLDRTSGSTLVQYF.

V gene TRBV3-1 (or the pseudogene TRBV3-2) combines with J gene TRBJ2-7; D not certain. Trimming stripped 0 bases from V and 0 bases from J, with 9 bases between. This CDR3 comprises 15 residues. CDR1 LGHDT and CDR2 YNNKEL come from the germline V gene (reference sequence). CDR3: CASSQDSADSYEQYF. The CDR3 DNA sequence: TGTGCCAGCAGCCAAGATTCGGCAGACTCCTACGAGCAGTACTTC.

The V and J genes are TRBV27 and TRBJ1-6; D uncertain. CDR1 and CDR2 from the germline V gene are MNHEY and SMNVEV (reference sequence). V dropped 4 bases and J dropped 0 bases, with 10 bases sitting between them. The CDR3 runs to 16 residues. This CDR3 is CASSSLKGSYNSPLHF. CDR3 DNA: TGTGCCAGCAGTTCGCTTAAGGGCTCCTATAATTCACCCCTCCACTTT.

V gene TRBV9 combines with J gene TRBJ1-1; no reliable D call. This CDR3 contains 14 residues. The V gene lost 0 bases and the J gene lost 12 bases, with 18 bases spanning the gap. CDR1 is SGDLS, CDR2 YYNGEE, per germline. The CDR3 spells CASSVVSQPKETFF. In DNA form, the CDR3 reads TGTGCCAGCAGCGTAGTTAGCCAGCCTAAGGAAACTTTCTTT.

This clone was picked up one time. The chain joins TRBV10-1 to TRBJ2-7, with TRBD1 matching over 7 bases. Trimming took 3 bases from V and 6 from J; bases not matched to a gene: 11. The germline gives CDR1 WNHNN, CDR2 SYGVQD (reference sequence). The CDR3 contains 15 residues. CDR3: CASSDFTGVRSEQYF. For the CDR3, the DNA is TGCGCCAGCAGTGACTTCACAGGGGTGAGGTCCGAGCAGTACTTC.

The rearrangement uses TRBV6-2 or TRBV6-3 and TRBJ2-2, with 8 bases that match TRBD2. Trimming at V came to 0 bases and at J to 1 base, leaving 4 bases not matched to a gene. CDR1 is MNHEY, CDR2 SVGEGT, per germline. This CDR3 is 17 amino acids long. The CDR3 is CASSYSSSGGNTGELFF. CDR3 sequence (DNA): TGTGCCAGCAGTTACTCGTCCAGCGGGGGGAACACCGGGGAGCTGTTTTTT.

The V gene is TRBV29-1, the J gene TRBJ1-1; D is uncertain. This CDR3 has 13 residues. Trimming took off 1 base at V and 0 bases at J, with 6 bases between the two ends. Germline V CDR1 and CDR2: SQVTM, ANQGSEA. The CDR3 nucleotides are TGCAGCGTTGAAGGGGCGATGAACACTGAAGCTTTCTTT. The encoded protein is CSVEGAMNTEAFF. The whole variable domain, filled in from reference TRBV29-1 and TRBJ1-1, reads SAVISQKPSRDICQRGTSLTIQCQVDSQVTMMFWYRQQPGQSLTLIATANQGSEATYESGFVIDKFPISRPNLTFSTLTVSNMSPEDSSIYLCSVEGAMNTEAFFGQGTRLTVV.

J is TRBJ2-7 and V is TRBV7-9; D assignment may be TRBD1 or TRBD2 (6 bases each). Trimming took 5 bases from V and 0 from J, leaving 14 bases between them. From germline, CDR1 is SEHNR and CDR2 FQNEAQ (reference sequence). This CDR3 spans 15 amino acids. The CDR3, as DNA: TGTGCCAGCAGCAGCCGAGGGGGGAACTCCTACGAGCAGTACTTC. It codes for CASSSRGGNSYEQYF.

CDR3 protein: CASSYGLVANMDTQYF. DNA for the CDR3: TGTGCCAGCAGCTATGGACTAGTGGCGAATATGGATACGCAGTATTTT. V is TRBV7-8 and J is TRBJ2-3; TRBD2 matches 7 bases. The length of the CDR3 is 16 residues. Germline-derived CDR1 and CDR2 are SGHVS and FQNEAQ. V shed 4 bases and J 6 bases; nucleotides not matched to a gene: 13.

The chain uses TRBV19 and TRBJ2-5; 13 bases agree with TRBD2. This CDR3 has 16 amino acids. Germline CDR1 reads LNHDA; CDR2 reads SQIVND (reference sequence). V shed 7 bases and J 5 bases; nucleotides not matched to a gene: 10. CDR3 nucleotide sequence: TGTGCCAGTACCTGGGTACTAGCGGGGGGGCTGGAGACCCAGTACTTC. It codes for CASTWVLAGGLETQYF.

This clone has a handful of counts. The chain recombines TRBV15 with TRBJ2-2, with D possibly matching TRBD2 (6 bases). This CDR3 contains 18 residues. Germline V lookup: CDR1 LNHNV, CDR2 YYDKDF (reference sequence). Trimming left V 1 base short and J 0 bases short, with 15 bases between. CDR3 in DNA: TGTGCCACCAGCAGAGTTTCTAGCGCCCCTACGAACACCGGGGAGCTGTTTTTT. This encodes CATSRVSSAPTNTGELFF.

The V and J genes are TRBV6-1 and TRBJ2-5; D possibly corresponds to TRBD1 (6 bases). Germline V gene data show CDR1 as MNHNS and CDR2 as SASEGT. CDR3 length: 15 amino acids. V was trimmed by 1 base and J by 2 bases, leaving 11 bases between them. DNA for the CDR3: TGTGCCAGCAGTGAAGTGACGGGACAACAAGAGACCCAGTACTTC. As protein: CASSEVTGQQETQYF.

This clone was picked up one time. V is TRBV27 and J is TRBJ1-2, with a possible D match to TRBD1 (5 bases). This CDR3 is built from 15 residues. Trimming left V 6 bases short and J 0 bases short, with 14 bases between. Germline assignment: CDR1 MNHEY and CDR2 SMNVEV (reference sequence). CDR3 protein: CASRLLPGSNYGYTF. The CDR3 nucleotides read TGTGCCAGCAGATTGCTCCCAGGGTCTAACTATGGCTACACCTTC.

This clone has a single count. The rearrangement joins TRBV18 to TRBJ1-6; D remains unclear. Germline V lookup: CDR1 KGHSH, CDR2 LQKENI. The CDR3 spans 16 residues. V was clipped by 3 bases and J by 7 bases, with 16 bases between them. CDR3 bases: TGTGCCAGCTCACCTCCGGCGCCCTCGGGGAATTCACCCCTCCACTTT. It encodes CASSPPAPSGNSPLHF.

This chain uses TRBV9 with TRBJ1-1; D not resolved. The V end was cut by 0 bases, the J end by 4 bases, with 10 bases between. CDR1 and CDR2 (germline): SGDLS, YYNGEE. This CDR3 spans 14 amino acids. Written as DNA, the CDR3 is TGTGCCAGCAGCGTAGCCAACGCGGGCACTGAAGCTTTCTTT. Its translation is CASSVANAGTEAFF.

This chain links TRBV7-8 with TRBJ1-6; TRBD1 matches at 8 bases. The CDR3 totals 15 residues. Germline V lookup: CDR1 SGHVS, CDR2 FQNEAQ. J lost 7 bases, V lost 2 bases, and 4 bases had no gene match. CDR3 in DNA: TGTGCCAGCAGCTTACAGGGGGCAGGAAATTCACCCCTCCACTTT. This codes for CASSLQGAGNSPLHF.

J is TRBJ2-2 and V is TRBV10-1, with 12 bases identical to TRBD1. The CDR3 is 15 amino acids. Trimming at V came to 5 bases and at J to 6 bases, leaving 4 bases not matched to a gene. Germline lookup yields CDR1 WNHNN and CDR2 SYGVQD (reference sequence). The CDR3 reads CASSRGTGGSGELFF. The CDR3 DNA reads as TGCGCCAGCAGTCGAGGGACAGGGGGCTCCGGGGAGCTGTTTTTT.

This chain joins TRBV7-2 and TRBJ2-7; D is ambiguous. Germline V gives CDR1 SGHTA, CDR2 FQGNSA. V dropped 5 bases and J dropped 3 bases, with 17 bases sitting between them. The CDR3 is 15 amino acids. Written as DNA, the CDR3 is TGTGCCAGCAGCCCCCCGGCTGGCCACAACTACGAGCAGTACTTC. Translating gives CASSPPAGHNYEQYF.

The chain recombines TRBV6-2 or TRBV6-3 with TRBJ2-2; D gene unclear. Trimming took 5 bases from V and 7 from J, leaving 5 bases between them. Looked up from germline, CDR1 is MNHEY and CDR2 is SVGEGT. This CDR3 has 11 amino acids. CDR3 sequence: CASSNDGELFF. The CDR3 bases are TGTGCCAGCAGTAACGACGGGGAGCTGTTTTTT.

This clone has more than one count but fewer than ten. The chain couples TRBV25-1 to TRBJ1-1; D remains ambiguous. CDR1 and CDR2 (germline): MGHDK, SYGVNS. There are 13 residues in the CDR3. V was clipped by 4 bases and J by 7 bases, with 13 bases between them. The DNA for the CDR3 is TGTGCCAGCAGTGTCGGGGATGCCCTTGAAGCTTTCTTT. Translation: CASSVGDALEAFF.

This chain connects TRBV18 to TRBJ1-4; 9 bases fit TRBD1. The CDR3 sequence is 14 residues long. CDR1 is KGHSH, CDR2 LQKENI, per germline. V lost 2 bases to trimming and J lost 7 bases; unmatched junction nucleotides: 2. The CDR3 bases are TGTGCCAGCTCACCAGCGGGACAGGGTGAAAAACTGTTTTTT. Amino acid sequence: CASSPAGQGEKLFF. Full variable domain (missing parts from reference TRBV18 and TRBJ1-4): NAGVMQNPRHLVRRRGQEARLRCSPMKGHSHVYWYRQLPEEGLKFMVYLQKENIIDESGMPKERFSAEFPKEGPSILRIQQVVRGDSAAYFCASSPAGQGEKLFFGSGTQLSVL.

The chain is built from TRBV5-1 and TRBJ2-7; 10 bases agree with TRBD2. CDR3 length equals 14 residues. The V gene's germline CDR1 is SGHRS and CDR2 YFSETQ. The J segment lost 3 bases and the V segment lost 3 bases, leaving 3 bases of the junction unmatched. The CDR3 DNA is TGCGCCAGCAGCTGGGGGACTAGCGACTACGAGCAGTACTTC. This codes for CASSWGTSDYEQYF.

The rearrangement uses TRBV5-1 and TRBJ2-3, with D possibly being TRBD1 or TRBD2 (6 bases each). This CDR3 is 15 amino acids long. The V gene lost 2 bases and the J gene lost 1 base, with 11 bases spanning the gap. CDR1 SGHRS and CDR2 YFSETQ come from the germline V gene. The CDR3 DNA is TGCGCCAGCAGCTTCGGGGGCCGAGGCACAGATACGCAGTATTTT. This codes for CASSFGGRGTDTQYF.

This clone was observed a handful of times. This sequence joins TRBV30 and TRBJ1-4; no firm D call. This CDR3 has 13 amino acids. Trimming removed 6 bases at V and 0 bases at J, with 8 bases between. CDR1 is GTSNPN and CDR2 is SVGIG in the germline V gene (reference sequence). The DNA for the CDR3 is TGTGCCTGCTTTAGAGCAACTAATGAAAAACTGTTTTTT. Translated, it gives CACFRATNEKLFF.

The chain has TRBV6-2 or TRBV6-3 and TRBJ1-1, with D maybe TRBD1 (5 bases). V shed 0 bases and J shed 5 bases, with 13 bases lying between them. Per germline, CDR1 MNHEY and CDR2 SVGEGT. CDR3 size: 15 residues. The CDR3 DNA reads as TGTGCCAGCAGTTACTCTGTTTCGGGGGGAACTGAAGCTTTCTTT. Translation: CASSYSVSGGTEAFF.

The J gene is TRBJ2-7, the V gene TRBV9; tentatively, D is TRBD2 (5 bases). In germline, CDR1 is SGDLS, CDR2 YYNGEE. Trimming shortened V by 5 bases and J by 3 bases, and 15 bases separated the two germline ends. CDR3 size: 14 residues. The CDR3 loop is CASSRTLGSYEQYF. CDR3 nucleotide sequence: TGTGCCAGCAGTAGGACCCTGGGGAGCTACGAGCAGTACTTC.